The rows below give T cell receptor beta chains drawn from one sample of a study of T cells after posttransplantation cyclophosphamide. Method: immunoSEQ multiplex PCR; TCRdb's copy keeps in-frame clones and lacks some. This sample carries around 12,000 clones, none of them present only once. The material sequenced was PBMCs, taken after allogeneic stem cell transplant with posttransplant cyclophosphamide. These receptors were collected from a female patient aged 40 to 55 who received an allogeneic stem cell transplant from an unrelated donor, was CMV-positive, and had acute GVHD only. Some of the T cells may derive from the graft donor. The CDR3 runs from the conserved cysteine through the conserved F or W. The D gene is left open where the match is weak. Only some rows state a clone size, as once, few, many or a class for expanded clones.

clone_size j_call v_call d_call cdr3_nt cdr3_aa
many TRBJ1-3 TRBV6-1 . TGTGCCAGCAGCCACCGACAAATCTCTGGAAACACCATATATTTT CASSHRQISGNTIYF
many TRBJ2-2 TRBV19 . TGTGCCAGTAGTATAGCCGCGGTGGAGACCGGGGAGCTGTTTTTT CASSIAAVETGELFF
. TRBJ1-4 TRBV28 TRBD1 TGTGCCAGCAACAGACAGGGGCAGAATGAAAAACTGTTTTTT CASNRQGQNEKLFF
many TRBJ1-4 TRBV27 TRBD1 TGTGCCAGCAGTTTCGCAGGGGGAGATGAAAAACTGTTTTTT CASSFAGGDEKLFF
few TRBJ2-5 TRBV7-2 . TGTGCCAGCAGCTTAGGCCCCAGCCAAGAGACCCAGTACTTC CASSLGPSQETQYF
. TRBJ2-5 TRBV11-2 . TGTGCCAGCAGCTTACTAGCACGGGTCGGAGAGACCCAGTACTTC CASSLLARVGETQYF
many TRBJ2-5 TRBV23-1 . TGCGCCAGCAAGCTAAGTACTCACCGGGAACAGCTCCTTGAGACCCAGTACTTC CASKLSTHREQLLETQYF
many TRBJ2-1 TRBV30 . TGTGCCGTTCGGGGGGCGGGGCATACCTACAATGAGCAGTTCTTC CAVRGAGHTYNEQFF
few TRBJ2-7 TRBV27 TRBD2 TGTGCCAGCAGCTTCTTCGGGACTAGCGGGAGTGGCGAGCAGTACTTC CASSFFGTSGSGEQYF
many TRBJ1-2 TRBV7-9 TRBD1 TGTGCCAGCAGCTTACGGGGGACAGGGGAAGGCTACACCTTC CASSLRGTGEGYTF
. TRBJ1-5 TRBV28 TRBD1 TGTGCCAGCACCCATGGGACAGGGCATAGCAATCGGCCCCAGCATTTT CASTHGTGHSNRPQHF
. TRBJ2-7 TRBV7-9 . TGTGCCAGCAGCTTAGAACAAATCTCCTACGAGCAGTACTTC CASSLEQISYEQYF
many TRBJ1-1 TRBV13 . TGTGCCAGCAAGCCCGGGGGTCTTGTGAACACTGAAGCTTTCTTT CASKPGGLVNTEAFF
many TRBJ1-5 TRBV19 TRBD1 TGTGCCAGTAGTGCGACAGGGTCTAGGCAGCCCCAGCATTTT CASSATGSRQPQHF
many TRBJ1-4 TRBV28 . TGTGCCAGCATCGGGTACTACGGCAATGAAAAACTGTTTTTT CASIGYYGNEKLFF
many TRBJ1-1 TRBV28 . TGTGCCAGCAGTTTATGGTCAGTGGAGGTCGCTGAAGCTTTCTTT CASSLWSVEVAEAFF